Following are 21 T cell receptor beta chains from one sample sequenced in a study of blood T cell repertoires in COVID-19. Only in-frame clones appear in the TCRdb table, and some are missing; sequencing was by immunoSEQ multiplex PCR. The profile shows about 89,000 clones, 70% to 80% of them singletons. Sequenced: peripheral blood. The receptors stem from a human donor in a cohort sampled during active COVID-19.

The CDR3 region is CATSDQGGGVNNEQFF. DNA for the CDR3: TGTGCCACCAGTGACCAGGGCGGGGGGGTAAACAATGAGCAGTTCTTC. The gene calls are TRBV24-1 and TRBJ2-1, with 9 positions matching TRBD2. In germline, CDR1 is KGHDR, CDR2 SFDVKD. J gave up 5 bases and V 4 bases, and 8 bases lay outside the gene matches. The CDR3 length is 16 residues.

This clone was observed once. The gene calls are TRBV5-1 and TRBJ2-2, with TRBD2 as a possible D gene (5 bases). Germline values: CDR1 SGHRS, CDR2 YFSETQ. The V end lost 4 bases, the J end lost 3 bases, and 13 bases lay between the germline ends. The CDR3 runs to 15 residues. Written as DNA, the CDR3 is TGCGCCAGCAGCAAGGACGGAGGATACACCGGGGAGCTGTTTTTT. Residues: CASSKDGGYTGELFF.

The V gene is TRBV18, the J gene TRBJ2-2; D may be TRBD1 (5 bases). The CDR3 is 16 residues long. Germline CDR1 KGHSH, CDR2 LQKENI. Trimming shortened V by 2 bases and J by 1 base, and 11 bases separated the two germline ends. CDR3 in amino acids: CASSPRQPQNTGELFF. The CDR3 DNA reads TGTGCCAGCTCACCAAGACAGCCGCAGAACACCGGGGAGCTGTTTTTT.

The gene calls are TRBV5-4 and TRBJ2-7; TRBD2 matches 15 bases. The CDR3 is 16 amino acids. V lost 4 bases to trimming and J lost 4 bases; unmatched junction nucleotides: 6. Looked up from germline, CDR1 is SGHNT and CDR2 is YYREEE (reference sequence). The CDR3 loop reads CASSRGTSGRRYEQYF. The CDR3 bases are TGTGCCAGCAGCCGAGGGACTAGCGGGAGGAGGTACGAGCAGTACTTC.

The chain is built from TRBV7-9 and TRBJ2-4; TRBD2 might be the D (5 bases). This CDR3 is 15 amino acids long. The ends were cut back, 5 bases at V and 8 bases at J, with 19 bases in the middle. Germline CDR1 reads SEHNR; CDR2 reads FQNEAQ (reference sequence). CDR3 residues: CASSPTTGMRDIQYF. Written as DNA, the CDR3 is TGTGCCAGCAGCCCCACGACGGGAATGCGTGACATTCAGTACTTC. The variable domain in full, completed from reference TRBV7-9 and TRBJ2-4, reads DTGVSQNPRHKITKRGQNVTFRCDPISEHNRLYWYRQTLGQGPEFLTYFQNEAQLEKSRLLSDRFSAERPKGSFSTLEIQRTEQGDSAMYLCASSPTTGMRDIQYFGAGTRLSVL.

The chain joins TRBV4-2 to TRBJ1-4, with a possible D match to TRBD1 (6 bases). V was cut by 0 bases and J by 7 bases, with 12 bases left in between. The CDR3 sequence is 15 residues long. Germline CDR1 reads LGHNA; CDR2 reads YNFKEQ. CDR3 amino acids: CASSQDGEGGEKLFF. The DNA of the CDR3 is TGTGCCAGCAGCCAAGATGGGGAAGGGGGTGAAAAACTGTTTTTT.

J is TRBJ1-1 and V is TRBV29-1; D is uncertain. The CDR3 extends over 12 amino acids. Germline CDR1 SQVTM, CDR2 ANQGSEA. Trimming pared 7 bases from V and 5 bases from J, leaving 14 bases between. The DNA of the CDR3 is TGCAGCGCCGCTGAGGGTCCAACTGAAGCTTTCTTT. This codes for CSAAEGPTEAFF.

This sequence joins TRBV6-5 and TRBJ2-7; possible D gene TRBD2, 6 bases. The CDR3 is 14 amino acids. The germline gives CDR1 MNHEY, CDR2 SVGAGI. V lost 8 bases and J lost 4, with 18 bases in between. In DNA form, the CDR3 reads TGTGCCAGCTCCGACGGGAGTCTAATTTACGAGCAGTACTTC. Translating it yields CASSDGSLIYEQYF.

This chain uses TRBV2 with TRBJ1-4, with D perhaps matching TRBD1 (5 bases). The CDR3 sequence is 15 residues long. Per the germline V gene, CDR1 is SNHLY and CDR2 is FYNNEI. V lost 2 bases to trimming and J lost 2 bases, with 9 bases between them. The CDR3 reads CASSERGPTNEKLFF. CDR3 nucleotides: TGTGCCAGCAGTGAAAGGGGTCCTACTAATGAAAAACTGTTTTTT.

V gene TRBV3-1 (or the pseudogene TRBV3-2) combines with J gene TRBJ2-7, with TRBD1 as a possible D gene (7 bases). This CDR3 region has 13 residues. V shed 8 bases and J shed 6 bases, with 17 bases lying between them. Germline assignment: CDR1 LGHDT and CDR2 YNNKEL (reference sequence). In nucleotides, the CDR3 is TGTGCCAGCTGCAGGGGGGTTGGAAGCGAGCAGTACTTC. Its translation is CASCRGVGSEQYF.

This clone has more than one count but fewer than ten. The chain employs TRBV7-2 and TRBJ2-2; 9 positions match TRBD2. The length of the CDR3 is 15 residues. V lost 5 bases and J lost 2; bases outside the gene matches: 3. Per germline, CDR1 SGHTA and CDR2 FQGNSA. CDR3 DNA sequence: TGTGCCAGCAGCGCTAGCGGGGCAAACACCGGGGAGCTGTTTTTT. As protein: CASSASGANTGELFF.

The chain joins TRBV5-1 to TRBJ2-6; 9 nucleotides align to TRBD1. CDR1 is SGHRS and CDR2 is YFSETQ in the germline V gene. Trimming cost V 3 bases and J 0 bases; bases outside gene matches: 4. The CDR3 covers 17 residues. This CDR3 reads CASSSGTGSSGANVLTF. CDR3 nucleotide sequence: TGCGCCAGCAGCTCCGGGACAGGGAGCTCTGGGGCCAACGTCCTGACTTTC.

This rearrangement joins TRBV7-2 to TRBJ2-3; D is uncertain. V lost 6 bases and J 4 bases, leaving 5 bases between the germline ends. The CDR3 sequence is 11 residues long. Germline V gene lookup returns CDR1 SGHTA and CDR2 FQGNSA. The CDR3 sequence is CASRASDTQYF. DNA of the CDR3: TGTGCCAGCAGAGCTTCAGATACGCAGTATTTT.

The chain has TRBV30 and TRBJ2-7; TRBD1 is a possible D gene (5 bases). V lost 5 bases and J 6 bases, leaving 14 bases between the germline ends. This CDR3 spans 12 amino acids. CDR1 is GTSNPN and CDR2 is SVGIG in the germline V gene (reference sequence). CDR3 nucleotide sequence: TGTGCCTGGTCGCAGGGCCTGGGCGAGCAGTACTTC. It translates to CAWSQGLGEQYF.

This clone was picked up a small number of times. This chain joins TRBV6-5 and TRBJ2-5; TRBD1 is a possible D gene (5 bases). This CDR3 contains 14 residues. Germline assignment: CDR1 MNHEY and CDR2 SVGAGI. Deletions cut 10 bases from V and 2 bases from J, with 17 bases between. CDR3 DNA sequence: TGTGCCACCTCAAGGCAGGGCTTACAAGAGACCCAGTACTTC. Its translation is CATSRQGLQETQYF.

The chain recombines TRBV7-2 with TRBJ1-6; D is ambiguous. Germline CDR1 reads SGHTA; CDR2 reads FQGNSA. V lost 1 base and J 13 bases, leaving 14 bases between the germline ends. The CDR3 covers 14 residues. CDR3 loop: CASSLESTRGPLHF. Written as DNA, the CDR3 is TGTGCCAGCAGCTTAGAGAGCACCCGCGGCCCCCTCCACTTT.

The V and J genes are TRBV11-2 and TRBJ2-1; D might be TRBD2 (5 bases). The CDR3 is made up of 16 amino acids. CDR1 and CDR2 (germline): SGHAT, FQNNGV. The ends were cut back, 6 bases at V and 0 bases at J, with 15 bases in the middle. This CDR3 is CASSNRESSSYNEQFF. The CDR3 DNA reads TGTGCCAGCAGTAACCGGGAATCTAGCTCCTACAATGAGCAGTTCTTC.

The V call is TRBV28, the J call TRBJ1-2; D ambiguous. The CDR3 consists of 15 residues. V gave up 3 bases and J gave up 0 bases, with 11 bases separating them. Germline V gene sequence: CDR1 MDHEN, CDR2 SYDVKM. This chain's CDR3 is CASSFPGLANYGYTF. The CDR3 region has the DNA TGTGCCAGCAGTTTCCCGGGTCTAGCTAACTATGGCTACACCTTC.

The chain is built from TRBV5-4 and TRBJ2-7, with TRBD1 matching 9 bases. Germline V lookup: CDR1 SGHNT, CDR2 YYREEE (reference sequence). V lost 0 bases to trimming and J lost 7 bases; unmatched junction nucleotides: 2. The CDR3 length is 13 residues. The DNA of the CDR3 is TGTGCCAGCAGCTTGGACAGGGGGCGGGAGCAGTACTTC. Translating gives CASSLDRGREQYF. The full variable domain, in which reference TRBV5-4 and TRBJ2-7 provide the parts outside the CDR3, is ETGVTQSPTHLIKTRGQQVTLRCSSQSGHNTVSWYQQALGQGPQFIFQYYREEENGRGNFPPRFSGLQFPNYSSELNVNALELDDSALYLCASSLDRGREQYFGPGTRLTVT.

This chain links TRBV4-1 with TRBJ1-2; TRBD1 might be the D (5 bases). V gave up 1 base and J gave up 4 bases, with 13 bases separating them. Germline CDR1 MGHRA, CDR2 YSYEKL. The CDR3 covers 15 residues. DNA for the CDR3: TGCGCCAGCAGCCAAGGTTCGACAGAGCCCTATGGCTACACCTTC. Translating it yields CASSQGSTEPYGYTF.

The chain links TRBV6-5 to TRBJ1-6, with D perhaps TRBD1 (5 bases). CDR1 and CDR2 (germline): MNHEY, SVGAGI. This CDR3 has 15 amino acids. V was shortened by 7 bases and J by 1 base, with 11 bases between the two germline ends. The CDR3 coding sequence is TGTGCCAGCATGCGGGACGCATCCTATAATTCACCCCTCCACTTT. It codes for CASMRDASYNSPLHF.